This is a list of T cell receptor beta chains from one sample in a study of T cell clusters in autoimmune cytopenias. TCRdb re-called the multiplex PCR reads and gives one entry per CDR3 protein, without DNA. Its clone listing holds 6,800 or so distinct CDR3 sequences. The same sample was also studied in work on T cell repertoires in aging, cancer and after chemotherapy.

The sequencing sample was made of peripheral blood. The receptors shown here come from a human donor in good health. CDR3s include the opening cysteine and the closing phenylalanine or tryptophan. A row's size may be missing; if present it is once, few, many or a size class.

v_call	j_call	clone_size	cdr3_aa
TRBV5-6	TRBJ2-3	-	CASSSDRGHRTDTQYF
TRBV29-1	TRBJ1-1	medium-sized	CSVLTRVNTEAFF
TRBV29-1	TRBJ2-3	large	CSGLAAGGTDTQYF
TRBV12-3/TRBV12-4	TRBJ2-1	medium-sized	CAAGGPYNEQFF
TRBV29-1	TRBJ2-1	medium-sized	CSVLPRGPYNEQFF
TRBV27	TRBJ2-2	-	CASSWLAGGELFF
TRBV11-1	TRBJ2-2	medium-sized	CASSSQVLPGPGELFF
TRBV15	TRBJ1-5	medium-sized	CATSRDVVAGGGNQPQHF
TRBV11-2	TRBJ2-3	-	CASSLGRTGGTDTQYF
TRBV6-5	TRBJ2-5	-	CASSYSDIWYQETQYF
TRBV7-6	TRBJ1-2	medium-sized	CASGELQGIGGYTF
TRBV7-2	TRBJ2-1	-	CASSLFGGPPNEQFF
TRBV7-6	TRBJ2-5	-	CASCTRIEETQYF
TRBV5-3	TRBJ2-5	-	CATSAAGQGGQETQYF
TRBV6-5	TRBJ1-5	-	CASSYSPGRDFYQPQHF
TRBV27	TRBJ2-2	medium-sized	CASSWTRTDAGELFF
TRBV15	TRBJ1-4	medium-sized	CATSREGRADEKLFF
TRBV7-2	TRBJ2-7	-	CASSSSGGSYEQYF
TRBV24-1	TRBJ1-5	-	CATSDPRQGANQPQHF
TRBV6-2/TRBV6-3	TRBJ1-2	-	CASRHTGTVNYGYTF
TRBV6-5	TRBJ2-4	-	CASRGGQGETNIQYF
TRBV19	TRBJ2-1	-	CASSIDRSSGGSYNEQFF
TRBV6-1	TRBJ2-2	medium-sized	CASSGPLGRGGNTGELFF
TRBV6-1	TRBJ2-2	medium-sized	CASRRPGGYTGELFF
TRBV12-3/TRBV12-4	TRBJ2-7	-	CASSGVSSYEQYF
TRBV6-6	TRBJ2-1	-	CASRVGQGGNEQFF